This TCR beta chain was documented in a study of T cell changes during pregnancy in multiple sclerosis. Germline-derived CDR1 and CDR2 are ENHRY and SYGVKD. Trimming shortened V by 6 bases and J by 11 bases, and 16 bases separated the two germline ends. This CDR3 has 12 amino acids. Produced via immunoSEQ multiplex PCR; TCRdb's table is partial and in-frame only. This sample has over 35,000 clones; about nine tenths occur once, and the top ten carry around 0.5%. V is TRBV10-3 and J is TRBJ1-1; TRBD1 is a possible D gene (5 bases). This receptor was obtained from a female donor in good health, enrolled as a control in a pregnancy study. The sequencing used CD4+ T cells from peripheral blood mononuclear cells, collected in the first trimester of pregnancy. Here the CDR3 reads CAISPTGAGAFF. In DNA form, the CDR3 reads TGTGCCATCAGCCCCACAGGCGCCGGGGCTTTCTTT.